This T cell receptor (beta chain) emerged from a study of technical replicates of blood from several donors. Only in-frame clones appear in the TCRdb table, and some are missing; sequencing was by immunoSEQ multiplex PCR. Of 80,000 to 95,000 clones listed, 95% to 97% are singletons. The CDR3 totals 15 residues. V shed 5 bases and J 6 bases; nucleotides not matched to a gene: 5. The germline V gene has CDR1 LNHDA and CDR2 SQIVND (reference sequence). The J gene is TRBJ1-5, the V gene TRBV19; the match to TRBD1 covers 12 bases. The TCR was taken from a human donor in good health. Sequencing input: T cells isolated from PBMCs. DNA of the CDR3: TGTGCCAGTAGTCTGGGGACAGGGGGCCTTCAGCCCCAGCATTTT. It translates to CASSLGTGGLQPQHF.